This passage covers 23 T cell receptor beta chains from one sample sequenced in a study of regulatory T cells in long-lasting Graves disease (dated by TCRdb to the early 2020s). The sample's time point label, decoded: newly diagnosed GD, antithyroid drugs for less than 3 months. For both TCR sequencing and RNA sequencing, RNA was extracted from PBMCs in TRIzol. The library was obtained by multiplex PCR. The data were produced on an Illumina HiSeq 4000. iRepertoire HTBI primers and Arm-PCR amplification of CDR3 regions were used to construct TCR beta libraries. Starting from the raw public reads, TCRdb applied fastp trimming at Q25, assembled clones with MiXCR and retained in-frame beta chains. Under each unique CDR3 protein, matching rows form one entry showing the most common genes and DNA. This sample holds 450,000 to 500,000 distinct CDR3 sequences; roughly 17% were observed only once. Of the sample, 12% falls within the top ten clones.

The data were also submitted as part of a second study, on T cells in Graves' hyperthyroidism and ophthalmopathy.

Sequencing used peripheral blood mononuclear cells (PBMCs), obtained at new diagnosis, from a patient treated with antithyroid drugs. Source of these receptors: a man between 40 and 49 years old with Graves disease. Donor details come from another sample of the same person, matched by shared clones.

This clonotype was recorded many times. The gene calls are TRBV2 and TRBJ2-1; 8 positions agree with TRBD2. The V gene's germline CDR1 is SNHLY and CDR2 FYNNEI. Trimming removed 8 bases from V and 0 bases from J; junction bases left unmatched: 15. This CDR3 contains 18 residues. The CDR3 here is CASGRESKRERSYNEQFF. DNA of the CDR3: TGTGCCAGCGGACGGGAATCAAAGCGGGAGCGCTCCTACAATGAGCAGTTCTTC.

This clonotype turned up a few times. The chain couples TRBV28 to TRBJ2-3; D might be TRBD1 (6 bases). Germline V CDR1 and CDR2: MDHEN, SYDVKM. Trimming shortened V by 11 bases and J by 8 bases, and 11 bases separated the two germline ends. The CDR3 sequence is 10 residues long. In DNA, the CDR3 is TGTGCCTCAGGGGCGGTTACGCAGTATTTT. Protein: CASGAVTQYF.

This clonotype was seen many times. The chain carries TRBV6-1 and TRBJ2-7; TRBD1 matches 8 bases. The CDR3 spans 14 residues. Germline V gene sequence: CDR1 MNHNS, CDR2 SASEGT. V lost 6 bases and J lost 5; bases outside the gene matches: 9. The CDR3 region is CASREDRVVNEQYF. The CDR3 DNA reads TGTGCCAGCAGAGAGGACAGGGTTGTAAACGAGCAGTACTTC.

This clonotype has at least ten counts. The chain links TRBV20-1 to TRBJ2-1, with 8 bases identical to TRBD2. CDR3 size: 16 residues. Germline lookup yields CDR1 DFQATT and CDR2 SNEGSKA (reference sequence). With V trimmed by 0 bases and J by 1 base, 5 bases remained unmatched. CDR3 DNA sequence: TGCAGTGCTAGAGATGTAGCGGGGCAATCCTACAATGAGCAGTTCTTC. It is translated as CSARDVAGQSYNEQFF.

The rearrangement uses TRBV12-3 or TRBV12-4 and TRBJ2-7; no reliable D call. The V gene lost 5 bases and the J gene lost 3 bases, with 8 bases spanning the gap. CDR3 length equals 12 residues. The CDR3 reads CASSQRVYEQYF. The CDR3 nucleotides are TGTGCCAGCAGTCAACGGGTCTACGAGCAGTACTTC.

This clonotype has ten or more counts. The CDR3 protein is CSARDQSIAGPYEQYF. The CDR3 nucleotides are TGCAGTGCTAGAGATCAGTCGATAGCGGGTCCCTACGAGCAGTACTTC. The rearrangement links TRBV20-1 to TRBJ2-7; 7 bases align to TRBD2. J lost 2 bases, V lost 0 bases, and 10 bases had no gene match. CDR3 length: 16 residues. From germline, CDR1 is DFQATT and CDR2 SNEGSKA (reference sequence).

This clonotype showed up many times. The CDR3: CASSSVTSALFYEQYF. In DNA form, the CDR3 reads TGTGCCAGCAGTTCGGTCACTAGCGCACTATTCTACGAGCAGTACTTC. The rearrangement links TRBV2 to TRBJ2-7; 7 bases agree with TRBD2. The junction had 13 bases not matched to a gene; V was cut back by 5 bases and J by 3 bases. CDR1 is SNHLY, CDR2 FYNNEI, per germline. This CDR3 spans 16 amino acids.

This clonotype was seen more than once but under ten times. The CDR3 protein is CSVGRSRDRGPVTEAFF. The CDR3 DNA is TGCAGCGTTGGGAGGAGTAGGGACAGGGGGCCGGTCACTGAAGCTTTCTTT. The chain recombines TRBV29-1 with TRBJ1-1, with TRBD1 matching 12 bases. V gave up 4 bases and J gave up 4 bases; unmatched junction bases: 13. The CDR3 totals 17 residues. Per germline, CDR1 SQVTM and CDR2 ANQGSEA.

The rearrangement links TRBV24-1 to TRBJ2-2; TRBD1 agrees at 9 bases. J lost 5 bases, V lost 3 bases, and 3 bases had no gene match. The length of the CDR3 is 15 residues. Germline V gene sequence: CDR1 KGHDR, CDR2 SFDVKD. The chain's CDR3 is CATSDPGQGTGELFF. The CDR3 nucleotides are TGTGCCACCAGTGATCCGGGACAGGGTACCGGGGAGCTGTTTTTT.

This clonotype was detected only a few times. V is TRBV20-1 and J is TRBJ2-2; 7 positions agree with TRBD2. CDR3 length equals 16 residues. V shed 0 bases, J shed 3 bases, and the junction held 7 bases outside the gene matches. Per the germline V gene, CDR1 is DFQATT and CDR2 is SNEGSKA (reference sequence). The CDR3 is CSARDVQRGHTGELFF. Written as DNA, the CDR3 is TGCAGTGCTAGAGATGTCCAGCGGGGACACACCGGGGAGCTGTTTTTT.

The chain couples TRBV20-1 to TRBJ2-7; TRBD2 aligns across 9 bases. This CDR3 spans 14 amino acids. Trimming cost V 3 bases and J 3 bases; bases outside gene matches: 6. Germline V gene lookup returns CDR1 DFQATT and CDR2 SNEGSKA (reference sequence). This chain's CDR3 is CSASSLAGIYEQYF. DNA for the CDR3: TGCAGTGCTAGTAGTCTAGCGGGAATCTACGAGCAGTACTTC.

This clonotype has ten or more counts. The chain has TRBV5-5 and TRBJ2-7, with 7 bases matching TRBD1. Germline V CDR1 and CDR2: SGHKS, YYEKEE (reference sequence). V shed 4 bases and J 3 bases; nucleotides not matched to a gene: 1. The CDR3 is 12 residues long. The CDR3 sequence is CASSRTGYEQYF. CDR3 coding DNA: TGTGCCAGCAGCCGGACAGGCTACGAGCAGTACTTC.

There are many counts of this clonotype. CDR3 loop: CASSDGGSSYEQYF. DNA of the CDR3: TGTGCCAGCAGTGACGGCGGGAGCTCCTACGAGCAGTACTTC. The chain uses TRBV12-3 or TRBV12-4 and TRBJ2-7; 7 bases map to TRBD2. Losses at the gene ends were 5 bases for V and 0 bases for J; bases not matched to a gene: 4. The CDR3 has 14 residues.

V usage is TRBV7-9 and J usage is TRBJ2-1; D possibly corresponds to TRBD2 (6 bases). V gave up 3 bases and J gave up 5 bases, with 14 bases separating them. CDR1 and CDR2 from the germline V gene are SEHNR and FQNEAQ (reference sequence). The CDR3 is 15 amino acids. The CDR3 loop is CASSFGLATNNEQFF. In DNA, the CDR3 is TGTGCCAGCAGCTTTGGGCTAGCGACGAACAATGAGCAGTTCTTC. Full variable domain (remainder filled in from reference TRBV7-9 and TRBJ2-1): DTGVSQNPRHKITKRGQNVTFRCDPISEHNRLYWYRQTLGQGPEFLTYFQNEAQLEKSRLLSDRFSAERPKGSFSTLEIQRTEQGDSAMYLCASSFGLATNNEQFFGPGTRLTVL.

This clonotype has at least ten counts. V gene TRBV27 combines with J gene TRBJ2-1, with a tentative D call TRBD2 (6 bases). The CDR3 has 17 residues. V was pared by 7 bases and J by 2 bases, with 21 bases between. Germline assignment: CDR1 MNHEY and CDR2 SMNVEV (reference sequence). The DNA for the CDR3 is TGTGCCAGCACCAAAGGTCCCGCGACGGGAGCCTACAATGAGCAGTTCTTC. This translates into CASTKGPATGAYNEQFF.

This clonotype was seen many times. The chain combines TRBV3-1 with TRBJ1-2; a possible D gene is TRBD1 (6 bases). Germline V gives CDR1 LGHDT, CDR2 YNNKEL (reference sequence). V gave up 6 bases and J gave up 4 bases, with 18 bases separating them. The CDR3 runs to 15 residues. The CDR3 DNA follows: TGTGCCAGCAGGCCGAGGACAGTCGGACCCTATGGCTACACCTTC. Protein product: CASRPRTVGPYGYTF.

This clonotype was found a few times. The CDR3 bases are TGTGCCATCAGTGTGGACACCTTCTACAATGAGCAGTTCTTC. It translates to CAISVDTFYNEQFF. The chain couples TRBV10-3 to TRBJ2-1; D may be TRBD1 (5 bases). V lost 4 bases, J lost 3 bases, and 10 bases lay in between. In germline, CDR1 is ENHRY, CDR2 SYGVKD. The CDR3 spans 14 residues.

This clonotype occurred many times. The CDR3 sequence is CASSFRGATTDTQYF. The CDR3, as DNA: TGTGCCAGCAGTTTCAGAGGAGCGACCACAGATACGCAGTATTTT. The chain links TRBV27 to TRBJ2-3; the D is unclear. Trimming pared 3 bases from V and 2 bases from J, leaving 12 bases between. The CDR3 has 15 amino acids. Germline CDR1 and CDR2: MNHEY and SMNVEV (reference sequence).

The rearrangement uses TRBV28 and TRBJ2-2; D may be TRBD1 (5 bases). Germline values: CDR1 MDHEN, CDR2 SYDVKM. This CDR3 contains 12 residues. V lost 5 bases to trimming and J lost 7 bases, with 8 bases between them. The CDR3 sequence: CASSPGFGELFF. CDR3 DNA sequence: TGTGCCAGCAGTCCAGGGTTCGGGGAGCTGTTTTTT.

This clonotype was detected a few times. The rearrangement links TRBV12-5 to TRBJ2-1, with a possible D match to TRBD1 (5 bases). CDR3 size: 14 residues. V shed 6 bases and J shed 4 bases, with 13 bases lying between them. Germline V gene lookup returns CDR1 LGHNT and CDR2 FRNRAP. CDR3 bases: TGTGCTAGTGGGAAGGACACCGAGTACAATGAGCAGTTCTTC. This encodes CASGKDTEYNEQFF.

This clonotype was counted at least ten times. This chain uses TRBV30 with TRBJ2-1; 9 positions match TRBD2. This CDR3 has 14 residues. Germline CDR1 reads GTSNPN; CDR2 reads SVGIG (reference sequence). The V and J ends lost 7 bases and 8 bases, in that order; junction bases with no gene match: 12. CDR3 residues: CASHFSGSTYEQFF. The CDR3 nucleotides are TGTGCCTCACATTTTAGCGGGAGCACCTATGAGCAGTTCTTC. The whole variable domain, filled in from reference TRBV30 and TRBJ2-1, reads SQTIHQWPATLVQPVGSPLSLECTVEGTSNPNLYWYRQAAGRGLQLLFYSVGIGQISSEVPQNLSASRPQDRQFILSSKKLLLSDSGFYLCASHFSGSTYEQFFGPGTRLTVL.

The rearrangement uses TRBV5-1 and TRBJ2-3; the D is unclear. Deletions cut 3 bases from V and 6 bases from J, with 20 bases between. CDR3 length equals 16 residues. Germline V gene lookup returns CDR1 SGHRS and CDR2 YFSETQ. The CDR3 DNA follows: TGCGCCAGCAGCTACTGGACCGAGGTCATGATTGATACGCAGTATTTT. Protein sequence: CASSYWTEVMIDTQYF.

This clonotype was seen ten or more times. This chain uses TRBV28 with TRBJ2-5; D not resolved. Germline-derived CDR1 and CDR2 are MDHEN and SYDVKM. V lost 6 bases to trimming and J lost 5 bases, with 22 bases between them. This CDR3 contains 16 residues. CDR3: CASRPDRLPSRETQYF. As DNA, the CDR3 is TGTGCCAGCAGACCTGACCGTTTGCCATCGCGGGAGACCCAGTACTTC.